This record looks at one T cell receptor beta chain sequence and its context. This sample is drawn from a study of blood T cell repertoires in COVID-19. Across the study: From the United States, Italy and Spain came samples of acute and convalescent COVID-19.

The assay was immunoSEQ multiplex PCR, and TCRdb's table has in-frame clones only and misses some. The sample includes over 65,000 clones, 88% of them seen just once. Sequenced input: peripheral blood. The source is a woman aged 60-70 years with acute or convalescent COVID-19.

CDR3 sequence: CASRTESNSPLHF. The CDR3 bases are TGTGCCTCCAGGACAGAGAGTAATTCACCCCTCCACTTT. This chain links TRBV30 with TRBJ1-6, with D tentatively TRBD1 (6 bases). V lost 7 bases to trimming and J lost 6 bases, with 13 bases between them. Germline V gene lookup returns CDR1 GTSNPN and CDR2 SVGIG (reference sequence). The CDR3 runs to 13 residues.